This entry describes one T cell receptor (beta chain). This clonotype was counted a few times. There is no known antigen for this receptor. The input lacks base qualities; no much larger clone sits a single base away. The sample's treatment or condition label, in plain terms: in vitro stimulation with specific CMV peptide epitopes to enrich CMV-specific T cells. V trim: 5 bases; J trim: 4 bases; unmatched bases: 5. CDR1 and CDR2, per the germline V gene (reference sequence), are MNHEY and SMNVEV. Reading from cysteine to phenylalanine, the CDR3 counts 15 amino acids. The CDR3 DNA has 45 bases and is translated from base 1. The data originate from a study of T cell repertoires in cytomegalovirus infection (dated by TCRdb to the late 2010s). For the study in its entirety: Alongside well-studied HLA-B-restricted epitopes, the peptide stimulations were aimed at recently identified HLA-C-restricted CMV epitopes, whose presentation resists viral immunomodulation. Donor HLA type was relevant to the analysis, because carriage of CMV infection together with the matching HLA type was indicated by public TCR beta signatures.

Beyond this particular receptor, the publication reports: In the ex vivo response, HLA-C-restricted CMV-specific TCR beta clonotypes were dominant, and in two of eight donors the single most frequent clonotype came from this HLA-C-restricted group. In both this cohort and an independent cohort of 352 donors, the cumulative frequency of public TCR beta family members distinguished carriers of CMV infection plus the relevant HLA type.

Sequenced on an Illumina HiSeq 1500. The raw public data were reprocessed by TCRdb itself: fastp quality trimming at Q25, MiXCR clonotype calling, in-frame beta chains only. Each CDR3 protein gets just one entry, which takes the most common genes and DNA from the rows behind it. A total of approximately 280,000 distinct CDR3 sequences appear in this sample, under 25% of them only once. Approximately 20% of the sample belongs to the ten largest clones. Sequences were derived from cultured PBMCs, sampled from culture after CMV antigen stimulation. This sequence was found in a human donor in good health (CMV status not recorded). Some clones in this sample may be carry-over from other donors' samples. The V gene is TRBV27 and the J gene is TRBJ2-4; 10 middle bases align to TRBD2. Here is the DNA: TGTGCCAGCAGTCCCTGGACTAGCGGAAAAAACATTCAGTACTTC. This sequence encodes CASSPWTSGKNIQYF.